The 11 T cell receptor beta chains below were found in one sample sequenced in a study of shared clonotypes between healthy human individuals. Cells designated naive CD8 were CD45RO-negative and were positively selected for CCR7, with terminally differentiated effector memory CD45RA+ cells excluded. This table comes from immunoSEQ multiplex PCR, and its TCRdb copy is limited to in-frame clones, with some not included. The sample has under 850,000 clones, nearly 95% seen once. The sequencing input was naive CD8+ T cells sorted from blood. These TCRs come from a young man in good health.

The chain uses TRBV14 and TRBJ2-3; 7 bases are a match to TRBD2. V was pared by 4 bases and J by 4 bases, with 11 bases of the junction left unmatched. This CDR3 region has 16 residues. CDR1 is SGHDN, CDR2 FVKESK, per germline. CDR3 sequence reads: CASSLGGTPWADTQYF. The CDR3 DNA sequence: TGTGCCAGCAGCCTGGGGGGGACCCCATGGGCAGATACGCAGTATTTT.

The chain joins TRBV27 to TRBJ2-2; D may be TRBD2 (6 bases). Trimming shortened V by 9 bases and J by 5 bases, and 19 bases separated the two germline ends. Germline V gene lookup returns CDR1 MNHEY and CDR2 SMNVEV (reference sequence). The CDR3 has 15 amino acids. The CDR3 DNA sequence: TGTGCCAGTTCATCACTTGCCGGGACTACCGGGGAGCTGTTTTTT. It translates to CASSSLAGTTGELFF.

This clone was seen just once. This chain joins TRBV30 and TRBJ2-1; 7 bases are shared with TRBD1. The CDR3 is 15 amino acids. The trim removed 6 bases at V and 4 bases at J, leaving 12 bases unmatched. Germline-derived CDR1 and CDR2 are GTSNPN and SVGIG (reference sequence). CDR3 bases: TGTGCCTGCCTGAGGTACAGGGGATTTTACAATGAGCAGTTCTTC. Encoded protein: CACLRYRGFYNEQFF.

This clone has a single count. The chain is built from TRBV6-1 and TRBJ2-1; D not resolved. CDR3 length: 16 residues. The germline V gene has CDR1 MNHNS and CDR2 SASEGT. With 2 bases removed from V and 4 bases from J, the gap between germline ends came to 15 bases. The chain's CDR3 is CASSETVVHSYNEQFF. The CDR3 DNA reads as TGTGCCAGCAGTGAAACGGTGGTACATTCTTACAATGAGCAGTTCTTC.

This CDR3 is CASSLSWDGYEQYF. The CDR3 coding sequence is TGTGCCAGCAGCTTGTCCTGGGATGGCTACGAGCAGTACTTC. The V call is TRBV5-6, the J call TRBJ2-7; no clear D gene. The CDR3 has 14 amino acids. V lost 1 base and J 3 bases, leaving 11 bases between the germline ends. CDR1 and CDR2 (germline): SGHDT, YYEEEE.

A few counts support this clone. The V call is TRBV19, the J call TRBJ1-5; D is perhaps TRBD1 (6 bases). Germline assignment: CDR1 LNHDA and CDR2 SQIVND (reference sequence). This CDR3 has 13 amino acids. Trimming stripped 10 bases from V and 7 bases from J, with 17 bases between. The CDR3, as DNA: TGTGCCACCAGTGACAGGCGTGAACAGCCCCAGCATTTT. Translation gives CATSDRREQPQHF.

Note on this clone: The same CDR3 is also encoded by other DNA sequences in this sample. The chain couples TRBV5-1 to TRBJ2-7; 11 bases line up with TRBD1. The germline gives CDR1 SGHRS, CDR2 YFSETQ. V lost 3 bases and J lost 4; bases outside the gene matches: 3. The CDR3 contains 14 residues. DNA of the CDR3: TGCGCCAGCAGCTCCCGGGACAGGGGGTACGAGCAGTACTTC. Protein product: CASSSRDRGYEQYF.

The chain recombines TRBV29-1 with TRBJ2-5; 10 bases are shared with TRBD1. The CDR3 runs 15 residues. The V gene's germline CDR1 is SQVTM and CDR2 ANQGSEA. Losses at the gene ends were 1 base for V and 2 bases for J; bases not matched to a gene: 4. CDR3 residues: CSVEGQGAHQETQYF. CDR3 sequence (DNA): TGCAGCGTTGAAGGACAGGGGGCGCATCAAGAGACCCAGTACTTC.

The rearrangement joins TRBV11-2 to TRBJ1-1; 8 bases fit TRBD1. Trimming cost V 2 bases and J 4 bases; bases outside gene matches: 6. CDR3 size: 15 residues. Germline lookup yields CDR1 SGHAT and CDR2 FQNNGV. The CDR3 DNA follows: TGTGCCAGCAGCTTACAACCACAGGGGGTCACTGAAGCTTTCTTT. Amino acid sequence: CASSLQPQGVTEAFF.

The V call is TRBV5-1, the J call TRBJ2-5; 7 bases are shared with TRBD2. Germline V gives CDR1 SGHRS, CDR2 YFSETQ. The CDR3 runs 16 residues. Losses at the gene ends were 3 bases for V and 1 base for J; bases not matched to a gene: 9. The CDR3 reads CASSSRRGVLQETQYF. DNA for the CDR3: TGCGCCAGCAGCTCTCGACGGGGGGTTCTCCAAGAGACCCAGTACTTC.

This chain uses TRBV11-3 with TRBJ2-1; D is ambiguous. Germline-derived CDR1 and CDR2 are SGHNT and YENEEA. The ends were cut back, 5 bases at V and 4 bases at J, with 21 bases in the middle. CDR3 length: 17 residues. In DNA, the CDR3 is TGTGCCAGCAGCCCCCATGGATCAGGCCGAACTTACAATGAGCAGTTCTTC. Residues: CASSPHGSGRTYNEQFF. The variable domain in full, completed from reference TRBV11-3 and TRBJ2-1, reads EAGVVQSPRYKIIEKKQPVAFWCNPISGHNTLYWYLQNLGQGPELLIRYENEEAVDDSQLPKDRFSAERLKGVDSTLKIQPAELGDSAVYLCASSPHGSGRTYNEQFFGPGTRLTVL.